This TCR beta chain was profiled in a study of CD8 T cells in Susac syndrome. Reverse transcription of about 0.45 to 1 ug RNA was performed with random hexamers. MiXCR was run by TCRdb on the immunoSEQ multiplex PCR reads, yielding one entry per CDR3 protein. The sample lists about 200,000 distinct CDR3 sequences; 92% were seen once. Germline values: CDR1 DFQATT, CDR2 SNEGSKA (reference sequence). CDR3 length: 13 residues. The germline V and J ends were trimmed by 1 base and 2 bases, with 6 bases remaining between them. The gene calls are TRBV20-1 and TRBJ1-3; D not certain. The sequenced material came from CD8+ T cells from PBMCs. The receptor was derived from a human donor with multiple sclerosis. As DNA, the CDR3 is TGCAGTGCTAGAGGACGGGCTGGAAACACCATATATTTT. Its protein product is CSARGRAGNTIYF.